Following are 32 T cell receptor beta chains from one sample sequenced in a study of CD8+ T cells in alopecia areata. RNA was isolated and reverse transcribed to cDNA, the sequencing template. Using immunoSEQ multiplex PCR, the repertoire was profiled, and TCRdb retains in-frame clones only, with some absent. The sample shows more than 200,000 clones, roughly two thirds of them seen only once. The sequencing here drew on CD4+ T cells sorted from blood, taken at week 0. Receptors originate from a human donor with alopecia areata.

For the CDR3, the DNA is TGTGCCAGCAGCAGGGGCGGGAATTCACCCCTCCACTTT. Translation gives CASSRGGNSPLHF. The chain uses TRBV25-1 and TRBJ1-6; the D gene is possibly TRBD1 (6 bases). CDR1 and CDR2 from the germline V gene are MGHDK and SYGVNS. The CDR3 totals 13 residues. V was shortened by 6 bases and J by 7 bases, with 10 bases between the two germline ends.

The count of this clone is one. The rearrangement uses TRBV10-3 and TRBJ1-2; 9 bases agree with TRBD1. Germline values: CDR1 ENHRY, CDR2 SYGVKD. V gave up 6 bases and J gave up 1 base; unmatched junction bases: 3. CDR3 length: 14 residues. The CDR3 DNA reads as TGTGCCATCAGCTCGGGACAGGGTAACTATGGCTACACCTTC. It is translated as CAISSGQGNYGYTF.

The chain couples TRBV29-1 to TRBJ2-7; 8 nucleotides match TRBD1. Germline lookup yields CDR1 SQVTM and CDR2 ANQGSEA. The ends lost 5 bases at V and 0 bases at J; junction bases unmatched: 9. CDR3 length equals 15 residues. The CDR3 bases are TGCAGCGTTTTCCTCGGGACAGGTGTCTCCTACGAGCAGTACTTC. Translation gives CSVFLGTGVSYEQYF.

This rearrangement joins TRBV5-6 to TRBJ2-7; 7 bases are a match to TRBD1. The CDR3 consists of 15 residues. CDR1 is SGHDT, CDR2 YYEEEE, per germline. With V trimmed by 3 bases and J by 7 bases, 13 bases remained unmatched. The CDR3 region is CASSYDRDWSSEQYF. The CDR3 region has the DNA TGTGCCAGCAGCTACGACAGGGATTGGTCCAGTGAGCAGTACTTC.

Written as DNA, the CDR3 is TGTGCCAGCAGCGCCGGGACTCAGAGCGAGCAGTACTTC. The encoded protein is CASSAGTQSEQYF. The rearrangement uses TRBV9 and TRBJ2-7; D is possibly TRBD2 (6 bases). V dropped 3 bases and J dropped 6 bases, with 13 bases sitting between them. Germline CDR1 reads SGDLS; CDR2 reads YYNGEE. This CDR3 has 13 residues.

The V gene is TRBV5-1, the J gene TRBJ2-2, with D perhaps matching TRBD1 (6 bases). The CDR3 consists of 12 residues. Germline assignment: CDR1 SGHRS and CDR2 YFSETQ. Trimming removed 5 bases from V and 6 bases from J, with 8 bases in between. The DNA for the CDR3 is TGCGCCAGCAGTGAGGGGGCCGGGGAGCTGTTTTTT. This codes for CASSEGAGELFF.

In its sample, this clone was seen a few times. This chain connects TRBV29-1 to TRBJ2-5; 9 positions match TRBD2. The CDR3 spans 14 residues. The germline V gene encodes CDR1 SQVTM and CDR2 ANQGSEA. Losses at the gene ends were 4 bases for V and 4 bases for J; bases not matched to a gene: 7. As DNA, the CDR3 is TGCAGCGTTGTTGTAAGCGGGGGGAGAGAGACCCAGTACTTC. Amino acids: CSVVVSGGRETQYF.

CDR3 bases: TGCGCCAGCAGCCCTTCCCCCACAGGGGTTGGAACAGATACGCAGTATTTT. It codes for CASSPSPTGVGTDTQYF. The V call is TRBV4-3, the J call TRBJ2-3, with TRBD1 matching over 7 bases. The CDR3 has 17 residues. CDR1 LGHNA and CDR2 YSLEER come from the germline V gene. The V gene end was trimmed by 4 bases and the J gene end by 3 bases; junction bases not matched to a gene: 13.

The J gene is TRBJ2-5, the V gene TRBV25-1; tentatively, D is TRBD1 (5 bases). CDR3 length equals 15 residues. Between the trimmed V and J ends, which lost 2 bases and 5 bases, there was a span of 15 bases. CDR1 is MGHDK, CDR2 SYGVNS, per germline. Here the CDR3 DNA reads TGTGCCAGCAGTGAAACGGACAAAGGTGGGGAGACCCAGTACTTC. This gives the protein CASSETDKGGETQYF.

The J gene is TRBJ1-2, the V gene TRBV18; perhaps TRBD1 as D (6 bases). There are 14 residues in the CDR3. The V end was cut by 3 bases, the J end by 3 bases, with 11 bases between. Looked up from germline, CDR1 is KGHSH and CDR2 is LQKENI. CDR3 region: CASSPNREDYGYTF. The CDR3 DNA sequence: TGTGCCAGCTCACCGAACAGGGAGGACTATGGCTACACCTTC.

About this clone itself: Within the sample, other DNA sequences also encode this same CDR3. The chain couples TRBV29-1 to TRBJ1-1, with 9 bases that match TRBD1. Losses at the gene ends were 4 bases for V and 4 bases for J; bases not matched to a gene: 1. The CDR3 consists of 12 residues. Germline CDR1 is SQVTM and CDR2 is ANQGSEA. This CDR3 reads CSVAGQGTEAFF. Here the CDR3 DNA reads TGCAGCGTTGCGGGACAGGGCACTGAAGCTTTCTTT.

The chain carries TRBV4-2 and TRBJ2-3; D remains unclear. The length of the CDR3 is 13 residues. Trimming took 1 base from V and 5 from J, leaving 7 bases between them. Germline CDR1 LGHNA, CDR2 YNFKEQ. The CDR3 loop reads CASSQGLVDTQYF. The CDR3 nucleotides read TGTGCCAGCAGCCAAGGCCTAGTAGATACGCAGTATTTT.

The chain employs TRBV29-1 and TRBJ2-7, with 12 bases aligning to TRBD1. V lost 6 bases and J lost 3; bases outside the gene matches: 6. CDR1 and CDR2 (germline): SQVTM, ANQGSEA. The CDR3 runs 14 residues. This CDR3 is CSVRDRGRIYEQYF. Here the CDR3 DNA reads TGCAGCGTACGGGACAGGGGGCGCATCTACGAGCAGTACTTC.

This chain connects TRBV7-3 to TRBJ1-1, with D maybe TRBD1 (6 bases). V was pared by 3 bases and J by 1 base, with 6 bases between. In germline, CDR1 is SGHTA, CDR2 FQGTGA. This CDR3 has 13 residues. CDR3 residues: CASSLDRNTEAFF. The DNA for the CDR3 is TGTGCCAGCAGCTTGGACAGGAACACTGAAGCTTTCTTT.

This chain links TRBV6-5 with TRBJ2-5, with TRBD2 matching over 9 bases. The V and J ends lost 0 bases and 3 bases, in that order; junction bases with no gene match: 5. Germline CDR1 is MNHEY and CDR2 is SVGAGI. CDR3 size: 16 residues. CDR3 nucleotides: TGTGCCAGCAGTTACTCGTTGGCTAGCGGGAAAGAGACCCAGTACTTC. Translated, it gives CASSYSLASGKETQYF.

As to this clone: At one end, the junction sequence differs from germline, possibly due to a read error. The chain's CDR3 is CASSLALRGGAARF. The DNA of the CDR3 is TGTGCCAGCAGCTTAGCGCTGCGCGGGGGGGCGGCTCGATTT. The J gene is TRBJ2-3, the V gene TRBV7-6, with 9 bases aligning to TRBD2. Germline V gives CDR1 SGHVS, CDR2 FNYEAQ. The CDR3 totals 14 residues.

The chain employs TRBV7-2 and TRBJ1-5; D gene unclear. Looked up from germline, CDR1 is SGHTA and CDR2 is FQGNSA. The CDR3 totals 16 residues. The V gene lost 0 bases and the J gene lost 1 base, with 10 bases spanning the gap. As DNA, the CDR3 is TGTGCCAGCAGCTTAGCGGTGCGGGAAAGCAATCAGCCCCAGCATTTT. It codes for CASSLAVRESNQPQHF.

The chain uses TRBV30 and TRBJ2-7, with D maybe TRBD1 (6 bases). V dropped 0 bases and J dropped 3 bases, with 12 bases sitting between them. Germline CDR1 reads GTSNPN; CDR2 reads SVGIG (reference sequence). CDR3 size: 14 residues. The CDR3 spells CAWSVRGGIYEQYF. The DNA of the CDR3 is TGTGCCTGGAGTGTACGTGGGGGCATCTACGAGCAGTACTTC.

The V call is TRBV15, the J call TRBJ2-5, with 14 nucleotides matching TRBD2. V shed 1 base, J shed 3 bases, and the junction held 10 bases outside the gene matches. This CDR3 is 19 amino acids long. Germline V gene sequence: CDR1 LNHNV, CDR2 YYDKDF (reference sequence). The CDR3 DNA reads TGTGCCACCAGCAGAGTCGCTTATGGGGGACTAGCGGGAGAAGAGACCCAGTACTTC. Translated: CATSRVAYGGLAGEETQYF.

The V gene is TRBV18, the J gene TRBJ1-1; TRBD1 aligns across 10 bases. The J segment lost 1 base and the V segment lost 3 bases, leaving 2 bases of the junction unmatched. The CDR3 consists of 15 residues. CDR1 KGHSH and CDR2 LQKENI come from the germline V gene. The CDR3 bases are TGTGCCAGCTCACCGTGGGACAGGGGGAACACTGAAGCTTTCTTT. Translating it yields CASSPWDRGNTEAFF.

The V gene is TRBV30, the J gene TRBJ2-6; D not certain. Trimming stripped 4 bases from V and 2 bases from J, with 3 bases between. Germline-derived CDR1 and CDR2 are GTSNPN and SVGIG (reference sequence). This CDR3 comprises 12 residues. CDR3 DNA: TGTGCCTGGACACCTGGGGCCAACGTCCTGACTTTC. Protein sequence: CAWTPGANVLTF.

This chain joins TRBV23-1 and TRBJ2-3, with TRBD1 matching over 8 bases. TRBV23-1 is placed among ORFs of uncertain function. Trimming at V came to 6 bases and at J to 4 bases, leaving 9 bases not matched to a gene. The CDR3 contains 15 residues. CDR3 sequence (DNA): TGCGCCAGCAGCCCCCGGACAGGGCGGGCAGATACGCAGTATTTT. Translating gives CASSPRTGRADTQYF.

V gene TRBV7-2 combines with J gene TRBJ1-2; D is uncertain. There are 12 residues in the CDR3. The germline CDR1 and CDR2 sequences are SGHTA and FQGNSA. V was trimmed by 2 bases and J by 7 bases, leaving 8 bases between them. The CDR3 loop is CASSLLPGGYTF. The CDR3 nucleotides are TGTGCCAGCAGCTTACTCCCAGGTGGCTACACCTTC.

The chain couples TRBV5-1 to TRBJ1-1; D not resolved. Germline V gene data show CDR1 as SGHRS and CDR2 as YFSETQ. V was cut by 0 bases and J by 3 bases, with 6 bases left in between. CDR3 length equals 13 residues. CDR3 loop: CASSLDTYTEAFF. The CDR3 nucleotides are TGCGCCAGCAGCTTGGACACCTACACTGAAGCTTTCTTT.

The rearrangement joins TRBV2 to TRBJ1-5; D unresolved. Germline CDR1 is SNHLY and CDR2 is FYNNEI. The germline V and J ends were trimmed by 6 bases and 6 bases, with 12 bases remaining between them. The CDR3 has 13 amino acids. CDR3 protein: CASRVETAQPQHF. Here the CDR3 DNA reads TGTGCCAGCAGGGTCGAGACTGCTCAGCCCCAGCATTTT.

The V and J genes are TRBV9 and TRBJ2-3; the D gene is possibly TRBD1 (6 bases). The germline V gene has CDR1 SGDLS and CDR2 YYNGEE. Trimming took off 1 base at V and 4 bases at J, with 10 bases between the two ends. The CDR3 is 14 amino acids. The DNA for the CDR3 is TGTGCCAGCAGCGTAATGGGGGCAGCAGATACGCAGTATTTT. Protein sequence: CASSVMGAADTQYF.

V and J are TRBV29-1 and TRBJ2-5; the D is unclear. The CDR3 is 11 amino acids. Germline CDR1 is SQVTM and CDR2 is ANQGSEA. Trimming left V 2 bases short and J 5 bases short, with 6 bases between. The CDR3 sequence is CSVEKIETQYF. The DNA of the CDR3 is TGCAGCGTTGAAAAGATTGAGACCCAGTACTTC.

The rearrangement links TRBV19 to TRBJ1-5; a possible D gene is TRBD1 (5 bases). V shed 10 bases and J shed 2 bases, with 15 bases lying between them. The CDR3 extends over 14 amino acids. Germline CDR1 LNHDA, CDR2 SQIVND (reference sequence). The CDR3 loop is CATRSGAGNQPQHF. Here the CDR3 DNA reads TGTGCCACTAGATCCGGGGCCGGCAATCAGCCCCAGCATTTT.

V gene TRBV9 combines with J gene TRBJ2-2; no firm D call. The CDR3 has 15 amino acids. Between the trimmed V and J ends, which lost 0 bases and 1 base, there was a span of 7 bases. Germline V gene sequence: CDR1 SGDLS, CDR2 YYNGEE. The chain's CDR3 is CASSVELQNTGELFF. The CDR3 DNA sequence: TGTGCCAGCAGCGTAGAGTTACAGAACACCGGGGAGCTGTTTTTT.

The V call is TRBV7-2, the J call TRBJ2-3; D remains ambiguous. V dropped 2 bases and J dropped 4 bases, with 10 bases sitting between them. The CDR3 covers 14 residues. The germline gives CDR1 SGHTA, CDR2 FQGNSA. This CDR3 is CASSLSSVADTQYF. For the CDR3, the DNA is TGTGCCAGCAGCTTATCTTCAGTGGCAGATACGCAGTATTTT.

This rearrangement joins TRBV27 to TRBJ1-1; D gene unclear. The V and J ends lost 6 bases and 5 bases respectively, with 16 bases between them. The germline gives CDR1 MNHEY, CDR2 SMNVEV (reference sequence). The CDR3 consists of 14 residues. CDR3 sequence reads: CASRLADGRTEAFF. CDR3 DNA sequence: TGTGCCAGCAGGCTGGCGGATGGGAGGACTGAAGCTTTCTTT.

The rearrangement uses TRBV29-1 and TRBJ1-1; the D gene is possibly TRBD1 (6 bases). With 4 bases removed from V and 4 bases from J, the gap between germline ends came to 13 bases. CDR3 length equals 13 residues. Germline V gene data show CDR1 as SQVTM and CDR2 as ANQGSEA. The CDR3 spells CSVGGGGRTEAFF. The CDR3 DNA reads as TGCAGCGTTGGAGGGGGGGGCCGCACTGAAGCTTTCTTT.